This passage covers 15 T cell receptor beta chains from one sample sequenced in a study of blood T cell repertoires in COVID-19. Clones were read by immunoSEQ multiplex PCR, and TCRdb kept only the in-frame ones, dropping some. The profile covers 450,000 to 500,000 clones, with roughly nine tenths appearing a single time and under 0.85% taken by the ten largest. The specimen sequenced was PBMCs or T cells enriched from blood (not recorded which). These receptors all stem from a woman aged 18-35 years who had recovered from COVID-19.

The chain joins TRBV5-1 to TRBJ1-1; 9 bases line up with TRBD1. The CDR3 runs 14 residues. V dropped 3 bases and J dropped 1; count of bases not matched to a gene: 1. Germline V gives CDR1 SGHRS, CDR2 YFSETQ. The CDR3 loop reads CASSSQGANTEAFF. For the CDR3, the DNA is TGCGCCAGCAGCTCACAGGGGGCGAACACTGAAGCTTTCTTT.

This sequence joins TRBV4-1 and TRBJ1-1, with 8 bases identical to TRBD1. V gave up 5 bases and J gave up 1 base; unmatched junction bases: 6. The CDR3 consists of 15 residues. CDR1 is MGHRA and CDR2 is YSYEKL in the germline V gene. This chain's CDR3 is CASSDRGIRNTEAFF. CDR3 nucleotide sequence: TGCGCCAGCAGCGACAGGGGAATTAGGAACACTGAAGCTTTCTTT.

This chain links TRBV5-6 with TRBJ1-1, with 8 bases that match TRBD1. Unmatched junction bases numbered 7, after V lost 4 bases and J lost 2 bases. The germline gives CDR1 SGHDT, CDR2 YYEEEE. The CDR3 runs 15 residues. CDR3 region: CASSGNRGGNTEAFF. The CDR3 DNA sequence: TGTGCCAGCAGCGGGAACAGGGGGGGAAACACTGAAGCTTTCTTT.

The rearrangement joins TRBV10-1 to TRBJ1-1; no firm D call. Germline V gene data show CDR1 as WNHNN and CDR2 as SYGVQD (reference sequence). The CDR3 runs 14 residues. The V end lost 0 bases, the J end lost 1 base, and 6 bases lay between the germline ends. The CDR3 DNA reads as TGCGCCAGCAGTGAGTCATCGGGGAACACTGAAGCTTTCTTT. Amino acids: CASSESSGNTEAFF.

This rearrangement joins TRBV27 to TRBJ2-1, with 8 positions matching TRBD1. CDR3 length equals 17 residues. Germline lookup yields CDR1 MNHEY and CDR2 SMNVEV (reference sequence). V was pared by 6 bases and J by 4 bases, with 14 bases of the junction left unmatched. The CDR3 DNA reads TGTGCCAGCAGAAGTTTCCTAGGACAGGGAGAATACAATGAGCAGTTCTTC. It encodes CASRSFLGQGEYNEQFF.

The V and J genes are TRBV28 and TRBJ2-1, with 10 nucleotides matching TRBD2. Germline loops: CDR1 MDHEN, CDR2 SYDVKM. The CDR3 totals 18 residues. V lost 0 bases and J lost 0; bases outside the gene matches: 5. CDR3 in amino acids: CASSLWASGGFSYNEQFF. CDR3 nucleotides: TGTGCCAGCAGTTTATGGGCTAGCGGGGGCTTCTCCTACAATGAGCAGTTCTTC.

This clone was seen a handful of times. J is TRBJ1-6 and V is TRBV30; 7 bases map to TRBD1. Germline CDR1 GTSNPN, CDR2 SVGIG (reference sequence). J lost 7 bases, V lost 4 bases, and 4 bases had no gene match. The CDR3 is 13 amino acids. DNA of the CDR3: TGTGCCTGGAACTTACAGGGGAATTCACCCCTCCACTTT. It encodes CAWNLQGNSPLHF.

The chain uses TRBV30 and TRBJ2-2, with no clear D. Germline loops: CDR1 GTSNPN, CDR2 SVGIG (reference sequence). Trimming left V 2 bases short and J 4 bases short, with 5 bases between. This CDR3 is built from 12 residues. The CDR3 DNA reads as TGTGCCTGGAGTCCCGGCACCGGGGAGCTGTTTTTT. Protein: CAWSPGTGELFF.

The chain combines TRBV2 with TRBJ2-3, with D unresolved. The CDR3 spans 15 residues. The V and J ends lost 3 bases and 5 bases respectively, with 15 bases between them. The germline CDR1 and CDR2 sequences are SNHLY and FYNNEI. The DNA of the CDR3 is TGTGCCAGCAGTGACGTTGGCCGACTGGTAGATACGCAGTATTTT. This encodes CASSDVGRLVDTQYF.

This clone appeared a single time. The chain recombines TRBV6-1 with TRBJ2-1, with a possible D match to TRBD2 (6 bases). The CDR3 sequence is 17 residues long. Trimming pared 2 bases from V and 2 bases from J, leaving 16 bases between. CDR1 and CDR2 (germline): MNHNS, SASEGT. CDR3 nucleotides: TGTGCCAGCAGTGAACGGAGGGAAAGGCCCCCCTACAATGAGCAGTTCTTC. Encoded protein: CASSERRERPPYNEQFF.

The V and J genes are TRBV4-2 and TRBJ2-7; D may be TRBD1 (5 bases). CDR1 is LGHNA, CDR2 YNFKEQ, per germline. Deletions cut 3 bases from V and 1 base from J, with 10 bases between. The CDR3 spans 14 residues. CDR3 DNA sequence: TGTGCCAGCAGCCAGGGGCCTTCATCCTACGAGCAGTACTTC. Translation: CASSQGPSSYEQYF.

This clone was seen a single time. The V and J genes are TRBV20-1 and TRBJ1-5; 9 nucleotides align to TRBD1. With V trimmed by 3 bases and J by 7 bases, 7 bases remained unmatched. CDR3 length equals 14 residues. Looked up from germline, CDR1 is DFQATT and CDR2 is SNEGSKA (reference sequence). CDR3 sequence: CSASTGGEGQPQHF. The DNA of the CDR3 is TGCAGTGCTAGTACAGGGGGCGAAGGGCAGCCCCAGCATTTT.

The J gene is TRBJ1-2, the V gene TRBV14; 11 positions match TRBD1. The CDR3 contains 18 residues. Germline-derived CDR1 and CDR2 are SGHDN and FVKESK. With 1 base clipped from V and 3 bases from J, the junction kept 10 bases outside the gene matches. DNA of the CDR3: TGTGCCAGCAGCCAAGCAATGGGACAGGGGGTCAGATACTATGGCTACACCTTC. It yields the protein CASSQAMGQGVRYYGYTF.

The rearrangement links TRBV4-2 to TRBJ1-2; 9 nucleotides match TRBD1. The J segment lost 5 bases and the V segment lost 0 bases, leaving 7 bases of the junction unmatched. The CDR3 spans 16 residues. The germline CDR1 and CDR2 sequences are LGHNA and YNFKEQ. CDR3 amino acids: CASSQEGRQGGYGYTF. The CDR3 region has the DNA TGTGCCAGCAGCCAAGAGGGTCGACAGGGGGGATATGGCTACACCTTC.

J is TRBJ1-2 and V is TRBV12-3 or TRBV12-4, with D uncertain. The length of the CDR3 is 13 residues. Trimming removed 3 bases from V and 4 bases from J, with 9 bases in between. The CDR3 coding sequence is TGTGCCAGCAGTTTTCGGAGTTTCTATGGCTACACCTTC. Protein: CASSFRSFYGYTF.